This T cell receptor (beta chain) was sequenced in a study of molecular identifiers for immune sequencing clone quantification. General study points: Molecules of identical TCR sharing a barcode could underestimate highly expanded clone sizes. In naive cells, under 1% of molecules belonged to clones above 20 RNA copies, against over 98% in effector cells.

In regard to this clonotype: Its cognate antigen is unknown. With a much larger clone just one base away, this may be a read error.

Investigators produced naive CD8 libraries from approximately 20,000 to 1,000,000 sorted cells, drawing on 10%, 30% or 50% RNA. Naive CD8 T cell sorting was performed on the CD8+CD4-CCR7+CD45RA+ phenotype. TCRdb redid the calling of the PCR reads with MiXCR, one entry per CDR3 protein. This table has approximately 630,000 distinct CDR3 sequences, less than 30% appearing once. The germline CDR1 and CDR2 sequences are MGHRA and YSYEKL. With 2 bases removed from V and 8 bases from J, the gap between germline ends came to 12 bases. The CDR3 is 13 residues long. The sample consisted of naive CD8+ T cells from blood, with Jurkat cell RNA spiked in. Subset reported: FACS-sorted CD8+CD4-CCR7+CD45RA+ naive T cells. The sequence derives from a human donor in good health. Some libraries in this study had Jurkat cell RNA spiked in. The chain has TRBV4-1 and TRBJ1-1; possibly TRBD1 for D (6 bases). The DNA of the CDR3 is TGCGCCAGCAGCCAAAGCTCCGGGGGCGAAGCTTTCTTT. It yields the protein CASSQSSGGEAFF.